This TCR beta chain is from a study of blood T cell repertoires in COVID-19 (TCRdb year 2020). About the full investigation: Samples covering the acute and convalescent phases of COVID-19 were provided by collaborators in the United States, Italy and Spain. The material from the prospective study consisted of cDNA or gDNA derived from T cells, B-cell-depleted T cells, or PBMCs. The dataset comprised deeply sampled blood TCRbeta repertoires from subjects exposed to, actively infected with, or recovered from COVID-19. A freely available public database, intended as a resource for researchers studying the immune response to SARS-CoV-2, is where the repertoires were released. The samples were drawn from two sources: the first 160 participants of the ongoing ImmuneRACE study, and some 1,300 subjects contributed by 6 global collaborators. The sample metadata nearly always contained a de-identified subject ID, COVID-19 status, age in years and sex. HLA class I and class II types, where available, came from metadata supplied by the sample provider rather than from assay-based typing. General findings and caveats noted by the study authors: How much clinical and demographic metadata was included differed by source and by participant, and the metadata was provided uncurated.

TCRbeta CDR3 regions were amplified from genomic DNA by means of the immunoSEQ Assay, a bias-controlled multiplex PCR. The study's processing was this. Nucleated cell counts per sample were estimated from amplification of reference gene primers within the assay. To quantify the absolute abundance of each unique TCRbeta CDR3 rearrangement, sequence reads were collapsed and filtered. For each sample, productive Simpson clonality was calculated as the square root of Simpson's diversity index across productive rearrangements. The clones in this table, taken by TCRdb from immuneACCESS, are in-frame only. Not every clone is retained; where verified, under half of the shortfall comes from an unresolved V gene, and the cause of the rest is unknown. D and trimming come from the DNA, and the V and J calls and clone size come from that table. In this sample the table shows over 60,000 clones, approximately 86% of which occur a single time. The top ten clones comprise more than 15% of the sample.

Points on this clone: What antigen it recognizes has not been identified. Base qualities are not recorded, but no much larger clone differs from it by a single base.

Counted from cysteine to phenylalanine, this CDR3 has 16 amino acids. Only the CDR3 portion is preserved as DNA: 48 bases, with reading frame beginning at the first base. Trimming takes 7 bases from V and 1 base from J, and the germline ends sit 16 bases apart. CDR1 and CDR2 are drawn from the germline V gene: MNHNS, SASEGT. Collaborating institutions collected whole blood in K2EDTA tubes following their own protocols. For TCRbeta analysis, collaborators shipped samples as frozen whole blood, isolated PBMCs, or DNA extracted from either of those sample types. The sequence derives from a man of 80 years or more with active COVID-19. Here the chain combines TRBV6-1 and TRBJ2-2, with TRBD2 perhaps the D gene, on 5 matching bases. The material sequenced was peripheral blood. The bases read TGTGCCAGCATTGAGCGGCTGAGGTGGAACACCGGGGAGCTGTTTTTT. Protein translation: CASIERLRWNTGELFF.